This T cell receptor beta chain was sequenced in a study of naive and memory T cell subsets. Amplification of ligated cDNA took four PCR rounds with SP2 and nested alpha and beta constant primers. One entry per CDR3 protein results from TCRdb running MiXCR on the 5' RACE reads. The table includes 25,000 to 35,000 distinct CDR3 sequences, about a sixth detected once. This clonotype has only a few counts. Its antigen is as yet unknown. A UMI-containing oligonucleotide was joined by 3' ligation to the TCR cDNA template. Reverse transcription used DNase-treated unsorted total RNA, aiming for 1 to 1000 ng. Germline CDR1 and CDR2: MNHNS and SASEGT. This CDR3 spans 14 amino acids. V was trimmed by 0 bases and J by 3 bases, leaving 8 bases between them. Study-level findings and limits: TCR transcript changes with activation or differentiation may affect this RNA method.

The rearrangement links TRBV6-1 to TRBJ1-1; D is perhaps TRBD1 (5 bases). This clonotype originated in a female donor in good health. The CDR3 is CASSEAPGYTEAFF. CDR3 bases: TGTGCCAGCAGTGAAGCCCCAGGGTACACTGAAGCTTTCTTT.